This T cell receptor (beta chain) was profiled in a study of early T cells in non-severe SARS-CoV-2 infection. The overall study: Sequencing of bulk RNA from unsorted whole blood was done, without chain pairing. Regarding the study as a whole: There was a bias toward anti-spike CD8 responses in VDJdb matching, which missed private and CD4 specificities.

Individual cDNA molecules were tagged with unique molecular identifiers, the study reported. TCRdb reanalysed the 5' RACE reads using MiXCR and keeps one entry per CDR3 protein. The data contain 65,000 to 85,000 distinct CDR3 sequences, roughly 13% of them seen just once; the ten biggest clones take up about 1.1%. Germline V CDR1 and CDR2: SGHAT, FQNNGV. This CDR3 comprises 16 residues. J gave up 7 bases and V 5 bases, and 11 bases lay outside the gene matches. Remarks on this clonotype: The antigen is not known.

The receptor comes from an adult who was a healthcare worker with PCR-confirmed SARS-CoV-2 infection or an uninfected control (not recorded which). V gene TRBV11-2 combines with J gene TRBJ2-1; 10 positions agree with TRBD2. The specimen was whole blood. DNA of the CDR3: TGTGCCAGCAGCCCAACTACTAGCGGGAAGGGAAATGAGCAGTTCTTC. Protein sequence: CASSPTTSGKGNEQFF.